The present T cell receptor beta chain was sequenced within a study of T-cell reconstitution after alpha-beta-depleted transplantation in children. Findings and caveats of the study: T-cell counts and diversity at one year post-transplant came mainly from newly produced T cells. About two months after transplant, alpha-beta T cells reportedly came from several hundred expanded graft clones.

This clonotype appeared many times. Its antigen is currently unknown. Molecular barcoding with unique molecular identifiers was used for the TCRbeta library. TCRdb re-derived calls from the PCR reads in MiXCR, one entry per CDR3 protein. The sample lists about 110,000 distinct CDR3 sequences; 6.4% were seen once. The CDR3 is 12 residues long. Germline CDR1 is SGHVS and CDR2 is FQNEAQ. J was trimmed by 8 bases and V by 4 bases; bases with no gene match: 2. The sequences come from PBMCs, mostly from graft donor cells, collected 360 days after TCRalphabeta/CD19-depleted stem cell transplant. The origin of this receptor is a male patient aged 2 to 10 who had a stem cell transplant for acute lymphoblastic leukemia, so the T cells may come from the graft donor. The chain has TRBV7-8 and TRBJ2-4; 7 bases match TRBD1. As DNA, the CDR3 is TGTGCCAGCAGCTCAACAGGGGACATTCAGTACTTC. Translation gives CASSSTGDIQYF.